The rows below give T cell receptor beta chains drawn from one sample of a study of T cell repertoires in ileal Crohn's disease. Libraries were prepared by immunoSEQ multiplex PCR; TCRdb keeps only in-frame clonotypes and omits some of them. The sample has 25,000 to 35,000 clones; roughly 77% are singletons. Input material: ileal tissue. The receptor source for this set is an adult with Crohn's disease. Both conserved end residues are part of each CDR3. A D gene is named only where the DNA matches it firmly. Clone size is stated in some rows and not others, as once, few, many or a class when expanded.

V,D,size,J,CDR3,DNA
TRBV10-1,TRBD1,-,TRBJ1-1,CASSESDRGRAFF,TGCGCCAGCAGTGAGTCGGACAGGGGGAGAGCTTTCTTT
TRBV14,-,-,TRBJ2-5,CASSQDRQETQYF,TGTGCCAGCAGCCAAGACAGACAAGAGACCCAGTACTTC
TRBV30,TRBD1,-,TRBJ2-3,CAWIRQGSEDTQYF,TGTGCCTGGATCCGACAGGGGAGTGAAGATACGCAGTATTTT
TRBV7-2,TRBD2,-,TRBJ2-3,CASSLGSGGATTQYF,TGTGCCAGCAGCTTAGGTAGCGGGGGGGCGACTACGCAGTATTTT
TRBV7-2,-,-,TRBJ1-2,CASSLAFLRGVNYGYTF,TGTGCCAGCAGCTTAGCTTTTCTACGGGGGGTTAACTATGGCTACACCTTC
TRBV6-5,TRBD2,once,TRBJ2-3,CASSYGLGTDTQYF,TGTGCCAGCAGTTACGGACTAGGTACAGATACGCAGTATTTT
TRBV29-1,TRBD1,-,TRBJ1-5,CSVQIATGGNQPQHF,TGCAGCGTTCAGATCGCGACAGGGGGGAATCAGCCCCAGCATTTT
TRBV6-1,-,-,TRBJ1-5,CASSYSHQPQHF,TGTGCCAGCAGTTATAGCCATCAGCCCCAGCATTTT
TRBV6-6,-,few,TRBJ1-1,CASRFFTGEAEAFF,TGTGCCAGCAGATTCTTCACGGGTGAGGCTGAAGCTTTCTTT
TRBV19,-,once,TRBJ1-2,CASSLREGSGYTF,TGTGCCAGTTCCCTCCGGGAAGGGAGCGGCTACACCTTC
TRBV6-5,TRBD1,-,TRBJ2-7,CASRPGTGGHEQYF,TGTGCCAGCAGGCCCGGGACAGGGGGCCACGAGCAGTACTTC
TRBV6-1,-,-,TRBJ1-2,CASRAPGESIGYTF,TGTGCCAGCAGAGCACCGGGGGAGTCGATTGGCTACACCTTC
TRBV9,-,-,TRBJ2-1,CASSAPSSNEQFF,TGTGCCAGCAGCGCGCCTAGCTCCAATGAGCAGTTCTTC
TRBV7-2,TRBD1,-,TRBJ2-7,CASSSTGSTYEQYF,TGTGCCAGCAGCTCGACAGGGAGTACCTACGAGCAGTACTTC
TRBV4-1,-,-,TRBJ2-4,CASSQGTGVTQNIQYF,TGCGCCAGCAGCCAAGGCACGGGAGTTACTCAAAACATTCAGTACTTC
TRBV18,TRBD1,once,TRBJ2-7,CASSPLKTGGGDEQYF,TGTGCCAGCTCACCATTAAAGACAGGGGGCGGAGACGAGCAGTACTTC
TRBV10-3,TRBD2,-,TRBJ2-1,CAISEGGSNNEQFF,TGTGCCATCAGTGAGGGCGGGAGTAACAATGAGCAGTTCTTC
TRBV6-1,TRBD1,-,TRBJ2-7,CASSVSPPGQGIDEQYF,TGTGCCAGCAGTGTCTCTCCACCGGGACAGGGCATCGACGAGCAGTACTTC
TRBV4-1,-,once,TRBJ1-5,CASSRTGDSNQPQHF,TGCGCCAGCAGCCGAACGGGGGATAGCAATCAGCCCCAGCATTTT
TRBV25-1,TRBD1,-,TRBJ2-4,CASSPGTGSAKNIQYF,TGTGCCAGCAGTCCTGGGACAGGGTCGGCCAAAAACATTCAGTACTTC
TRBV27,-,once,TRBJ2-7,CASRLEGFTSYEQYF,TGTGCCAGCAGGTTGGAGGGTTTCACCTCCTACGAGCAGTACTTC
TRBV7-2,-,-,TRBJ1-4,CASSPRLNEKLFF,TGTGCCAGCAGCCCCAGGCTTAATGAAAAACTGTTTTTT
TRBV7-8,-,-,TRBJ2-5,CASSSRVKETQYF,TGTGCCAGCAGCTCCAGGGTAAAAGAGACCCAGTACTTC
TRBV7-2,TRBD1,-,TRBJ1-6,CASSDRVVNSPLHF,TGTGCCAGCAGCGACAGGGTCGTCAATTCACCCCTCCACTTT
TRBV7-3,TRBD2,few,TRBJ2-2,CASSTSTSGGAVGELFF,TGTGCCAGCAGCACCTCGACTAGCGGGGGGGCGGTCGGGGAGCTGTTTTTT
TRBV7-9,-,-,TRBJ2-7,CASSRSPYEQYF,TGTGCCAGCAGCCGTAGTCCCTACGAGCAGTACTTC
TRBV4-1,TRBD1,-,TRBJ1-1,CASSLARWTGRRMNTEAFF,TGCGCCAGCAGCCTCGCCCGGTGGACAGGGAGGAGAATGAACACTGAAGCTTTCTTT
TRBV2,TRBD1,-,TRBJ1-1,CASSEAAGGRTEAFF,TGTGCCAGCAGTGAAGCTGCAGGGGGCCGGACTGAAGCTTTCTTT
TRBV7-2,-,-,TRBJ1-2,CASSPGLGLVRAYGYTF,TGTGCCAGCAGCCCAGGGTTAGGTCTCGTCCGGGCCTATGGCTACACCTTC
TRBV9,TRBD2,-,TRBJ2-5,CASSPSRIGVAGAIQETQYF,TGTGCCAGCAGCCCAAGTAGGATTGGGGTAGCGGGGGCCATTCAAGAGACCCAGTACTTC
TRBV6-6,TRBD1,-,TRBJ2-7,CASTLRTGSTYEQYF,TGTGCCAGCACTCTCCGGACAGGTTCCACCTACGAGCAGTACTTC